These 23 T cell receptor beta chains came from one sample sequenced in a study of T-cell memory formation after mild COVID-19. TCRdb re-called the 5' RACE reads through MiXCR, storing one row per CDR3 protein. Found here are 200,000 to 250,000 distinct CDR3 sequences, around 9.1% of them singletons; the top ten hold roughly 4%. Sequencing was carried out using PBMCs or a T cell subset sorted from them (not recorded which). These receptors were collected from a young man who had mild COVID-19 (a few samples of this study predate the infection). Cell type and time point are not known.

The sample holds a few counts of this clonotype. The genes are TRBV29-1 and TRBJ2-5; D is ambiguous. The CDR3 length is 12 residues. Germline V lookup: CDR1 SQVTM, CDR2 ANQGSEA. The V end was cut by 5 bases, the J end by 0 bases, with 7 bases between. DNA for the CDR3: TGCAGCGTTCGCCGCAACCAAGAGACCCAGTACTTC. Protein sequence: CSVRRNQETQYF.

This chain links TRBV12-3 or TRBV12-4 with TRBJ2-3, with 8 bases identical to TRBD2. V shed 10 bases and J 8 bases; nucleotides not matched to a gene: 14. The CDR3 runs 14 residues. DNA of the CDR3: TGTGCCACCACCCGGGGGGGGGCGGAGGTTACGCAGTATTTT. Encoded protein: CATTRGGAEVTQYF.

The chain carries TRBV7-2 and TRBJ2-1; 12 bases align to TRBD2. With V trimmed by 3 bases and J by 5 bases, 2 bases remained unmatched. There are 15 residues in the CDR3. Germline CDR1 is SGHTA and CDR2 is FQGNSA. The CDR3 is CASSFGLAGNNEQFF. The CDR3 coding sequence is TGTGCCAGCAGCTTTGGACTAGCGGGGAACAATGAGCAGTTCTTC.

The table lists this clonotype with many counts. The V gene is TRBV10-3, the J gene TRBJ2-7, with D possibly TRBD2 on 7 matching bases. The CDR3 extends over 14 amino acids. Germline CDR1 ENHRY, CDR2 SYGVKD. V was pared by 4 bases and J by 6 bases, with 16 bases between. In nucleotides, the CDR3 is TGTGCCATCAGTGTCCGGTACAGGGAGGGCGAGCAGTACTTC. Protein product: CAISVRYREGEQYF.

The V gene is TRBV5-1, the J gene TRBJ1-6; no clear D gene. CDR1 and CDR2 from the germline V gene are SGHRS and YFSETQ. The CDR3 is 12 residues long. Trimming took off 7 bases at V and 5 bases at J, with 7 bases between the two ends. The CDR3, as DNA: TGCGCCAGCCAAGCCGATAATTCACCCCTCCACTTT. Its protein is CASQADNSPLHF.

This clonotype was detected many times. V usage is TRBV28 and J usage is TRBJ1-2, with TRBD1 matching over 7 bases. The germline V gene has CDR1 MDHEN and CDR2 SYDVKM. J lost 8 bases, V lost 6 bases, and 9 bases had no gene match. The CDR3 is made up of 13 amino acids. CDR3 amino acids: CASRSNNRGGYTF. CDR3 DNA: TGTGCCAGCAGGTCGAATAACAGGGGCGGCTACACCTTC.

This clonotype has more than one count but fewer than ten. The chain has TRBV28 and TRBJ1-4, with TRBD1 matching 9 bases. The CDR3 extends over 13 amino acids. In germline, CDR1 is MDHEN, CDR2 SYDVKM. The V and J ends lost 7 bases and 7 bases, in that order; junction bases with no gene match: 4. CDR3 sequence reads: CASKTGGSEKLFF. The CDR3 DNA reads TGTGCCAGCAAGACAGGGGGAAGTGAAAAACTGTTTTTT.

This clonotype was detected many times. CDR3 nucleotide sequence: TGCGCCAGCAGCCAAGGAAGAGTCGGGGGACCTCCAGATACGCAGTATTTT. Residues: CASSQGRVGGPPDTQYF. V and J are TRBV4-1 and TRBJ2-3; a weak D match, TRBD2 (6 bases). This CDR3 comprises 17 residues. The germline V and J ends were trimmed by 1 base and 4 bases, with 18 bases remaining between them. Germline CDR1 is MGHRA and CDR2 is YSYEKL.

The chain has TRBV12-3 or TRBV12-4 and TRBJ2-2, with D unclear. V was cut by 3 bases and J by 13 bases, with 9 bases left in between. This CDR3 is built from 11 residues. CDR3 sequence (DNA): TGTGCCAGCAGTTTGTTGGGTGGGCTGTTTTTT. The encoded protein is CASSLLGGLFF.

As concerns this clonotype: At one end, the junction sequence differs from germline, possibly due to a read error. This chain uses TRBV7-7 with TRBJ2-1, with 11 positions matching TRBD1. CDR1 is SSHAT, CDR2 FNYEAQ, per germline (reference sequence). The CDR3 sequence is 21 residues long. The CDR3: CASSRAPGTGGVLSSYNEQFF. The CDR3 coding sequence is TGTGCTAGCAGCCGGGCACCCGGGACAGGGGGGGTCTTGAGCTCCTACAATGAGCAGTTCTTC.

This clonotype was observed a few times. The chain has TRBV29-1 and TRBJ2-5; D is undetermined. The germline CDR1 and CDR2 sequences are SQVTM and ANQGSEA. V shed 6 bases and J shed 3 bases, with 8 bases lying between them. CDR3 length: 11 residues. The CDR3: CSVRRKETQYF. CDR3 nucleotides: TGCAGCGTCCGACGGAAAGAGACCCAGTACTTC.

This clonotype was recorded many times. The V gene is TRBV7-7, the J gene TRBJ2-3; 7 nucleotides align to TRBD2. Trimming took 5 bases from V and 7 from J; bases not matched to a gene: 3. The germline V gene has CDR1 SSHAT and CDR2 FNYEAQ (reference sequence). This CDR3 is 12 amino acids long. The chain's CDR3 is CASSPGGYTQYF. CDR3 in DNA: TGTGCCAGCAGCCCGGGGGGTTATACGCAGTATTTT.

This clonotype was found a few times. This chain uses TRBV19 with TRBJ2-7, with D unclear. Between the trimmed V and J ends, which lost 3 bases and 1 base, there was a span of 10 bases. CDR1 is LNHDA, CDR2 SQIVND, per germline (reference sequence). The CDR3 spans 14 residues. The CDR3 bases are TGTGCCAGTAGTATGCCGACGCAGTCCTACGAGCAGTACTTC. Translation: CASSMPTQSYEQYF.

This clonotype was detected only a few times. This chain's CDR3 is CASNPTRDRAGEQYF. The DNA of the CDR3 is TGTGCCAGCAACCCAACCCGGGACAGGGCGGGCGAGCAGTACTTC. V is TRBV6-6 and J is TRBJ2-7, with 9 bases that match TRBD1. Germline-derived CDR1 and CDR2 are MNHNY and SVGAGI (reference sequence). V shed 7 bases, J shed 6 bases, and the junction held 13 bases outside the gene matches. This CDR3 has 15 amino acids.

The chain recombines TRBV6-5 with TRBJ1-4; 9 nucleotides agree with TRBD1. CDR3 length equals 14 residues. The junction had 6 bases not matched to a gene; V was cut back by 6 bases and J by 7 bases. Looked up from germline, CDR1 is MNHEY and CDR2 is SVGAGI. CDR3 in DNA: TGTGCCAGCAGCAGGGACAGGGCGACTGAAAAACTGTTTTTT. This gives the protein CASSRDRATEKLFF.

This clonotype was seen a handful of times. The V gene is TRBV11-3, the J gene TRBJ1-5, with D tentatively TRBD1 (6 bases). CDR1 SGHNT and CDR2 YENEEA come from the germline V gene. The CDR3 totals 16 residues. V was shortened by 5 bases and J by 0 bases, with 14 bases between the two germline ends. The CDR3 DNA reads TGTGCCAGCAGCCACAGGGTTTTCTTTAGCAATCAGCCCCAGCATTTT. Its translation is CASSHRVFFSNQPQHF.

The table lists this clonotype with many counts. The rearrangement uses TRBV7-2 and TRBJ2-5; 12 bases align to TRBD2. Unmatched junction bases numbered 14, after V lost 3 bases and J lost 3 bases. CDR3 length: 19 residues. Germline CDR1 and CDR2: SGHTA and FQGNSA. Here the CDR3 reads CASSFKWLAGGLSEETQYF. In DNA form, the CDR3 reads TGTGCCAGCAGCTTCAAATGGCTAGCGGGGGGGCTGTCAGAAGAGACCCAGTACTTC.

In its sample, this clonotype was seen many times. This chain connects TRBV7-2 to TRBJ2-7; no firm D call. V lost 2 bases and J lost 0, with 8 bases in between. The CDR3 length is 14 residues. The germline CDR1 and CDR2 sequences are SGHTA and FQGNSA. The CDR3 coding sequence is TGTGCCAGCAGCTTATTAGGGCCCTCCTACGAGCAGTACTTC. This gives the protein CASSLLGPSYEQYF.

V is TRBV6-6 and J is TRBJ1-2, with D perhaps matching TRBD1 (5 bases). The CDR3 consists of 13 residues. Trimming removed 5 bases from V and 4 bases from J, with 11 bases in between. Per germline, CDR1 MNHNY and CDR2 SVGAGI (reference sequence). The CDR3 DNA reads TGTGCCAGCAGTCGGGACGGACCCTATGGCTACACCTTC. Translation: CASSRDGPYGYTF.

This clonotype was detected only a few times. The genes are TRBV30 and TRBJ1-2; D perhaps matches TRBD1 (6 bases). CDR3 length equals 14 residues. Germline CDR1 is GTSNPN and CDR2 is SVGIG (reference sequence). The V end was cut by 0 bases, the J end by 4 bases, with 12 bases between. CDR3 amino acids: CAWSVAGTFYGYTF. The CDR3 nucleotides read TGTGCCTGGAGTGTGGCCGGGACATTCTATGGCTACACCTTC.

V gene TRBV20-1 combines with J gene TRBJ2-5; 7 bases match TRBD2. The V gene end was trimmed by 0 bases and the J gene end by 5 bases; junction bases not matched to a gene: 12. The CDR3 spans 16 residues. Germline values: CDR1 DFQATT, CDR2 SNEGSKA (reference sequence). CDR3 sequence (DNA): TGCAGTGCTAGAGATCCGGGGGGACGAGGCCTCGAGACCCAGTACTTC. As protein: CSARDPGGRGLETQYF.

The J gene is TRBJ2-7, the V gene TRBV5-1; the D gene is possibly TRBD2 (6 bases). The CDR3 sequence is 15 residues long. Looked up from germline, CDR1 is SGHRS and CDR2 is YFSETQ. Trimming removed 3 bases at V and 2 bases at J, with 15 bases between. Here the CDR3 DNA reads TGCGCCAGCAGCTCAGAGCCGGGAGCCCCCTACGAGCAGTACTTC. It codes for CASSSEPGAPYEQYF.

This clonotype was found many times. This chain uses TRBV11-2 with TRBJ2-3; no reliable D call. This CDR3 spans 13 amino acids. Germline loops: CDR1 SGHAT, CDR2 FQNNGV. V shed 5 bases and J shed 6 bases, with 12 bases lying between them. The DNA for the CDR3 is TGTGCCAGCAGCCCTCCTTACTGGGATACGCAGTATTTT. Encoded protein: CASSPPYWDTQYF.